This TCR beta chain comes out of a study of patients and donors after allogeneic stem cell transplantation. One entry per CDR3 protein results from TCRdb running MiXCR on the RT-PCR reads. The sample lists about a million distinct CDR3 sequences, 18% occurring once. The table lists this clonotype with a few counts. Deletions cut 5 bases from V and 1 base from J, with 12 bases between. Germline V gives CDR1 SEHNR, CDR2 FQNEAQ (reference sequence). CDR3 length equals 15 residues. The source material was blood, either unsorted or a sorted T cell fraction (not recorded which). V is TRBV7-9 and J is TRBJ2-1, with D tentatively TRBD1 (6 bases). The sequence was collected from a human donor who was either an allogeneic HSCT recipient or a stem cell or donor lymphocyte infusion donor (not recorded which). It is not recorded whose cells these are; they may come from a transplant donor. The CDR3 DNA reads as TGTGCCAGCAGCGCGAAGGACAGTTCCTACAATGAGCAGTTCTTC. Translation gives CASSAKDSSYNEQFF.